The present entry profiles one T cell receptor beta chain with its context. The sample originates from a study of OX40 agonist ivuxolimab in advanced cancers. Study context: Patients undergoing dose escalation presented with hepatocellular carcinoma, melanoma, renal cell or head and neck cancer.

The protocol was immunoSEQ multiplex PCR, while the TCRdb copy is restricted to in-frame clones and leaves out a portion. The sample comprises approximately 70,000 clones, around 80% of which are singletons, and 5.5% rests with the top ten. Collection of blood occurred at baseline, at cycle 4 day 1, and at cycle 7 day 1. The sequences come from CD4+ or CD8+ T cells sorted from blood, collected in a trial of the OX40 agonist ivuxolimab. The clonotype was recovered from an adult with an advanced solid tumor such as melanoma, head and neck, liver or kidney cancer.

CDR3 DNA sequence: TGTGCCAGCAGTTCCCCCCCGGGGGCGGGTCGCAATGAGCAGTTCTTC. The encoded protein is CASSSPPGAGRNEQFF. V usage is TRBV28 and J usage is TRBJ2-1; D is possibly TRBD1 or TRBD2 (6 bases each). The CDR3 has 16 amino acids. The germline V gene has CDR1 MDHEN and CDR2 SYDVKM. Between the trimmed V and J ends, which lost 4 bases and 6 bases, there was a span of 19 bases. Filled out from reference TRBV28 and TRBJ2-1, the complete variable domain reads DVKVTQSSRYLVKRTGEKVFLECVQDMDHENMFWYRQDPGLGLRLIYFSYDVKMKEKGDIPEGYSVSREKKERFSLILESASTNQTSMYLCASSSPPGAGRNEQFFGPGTRLTVL.